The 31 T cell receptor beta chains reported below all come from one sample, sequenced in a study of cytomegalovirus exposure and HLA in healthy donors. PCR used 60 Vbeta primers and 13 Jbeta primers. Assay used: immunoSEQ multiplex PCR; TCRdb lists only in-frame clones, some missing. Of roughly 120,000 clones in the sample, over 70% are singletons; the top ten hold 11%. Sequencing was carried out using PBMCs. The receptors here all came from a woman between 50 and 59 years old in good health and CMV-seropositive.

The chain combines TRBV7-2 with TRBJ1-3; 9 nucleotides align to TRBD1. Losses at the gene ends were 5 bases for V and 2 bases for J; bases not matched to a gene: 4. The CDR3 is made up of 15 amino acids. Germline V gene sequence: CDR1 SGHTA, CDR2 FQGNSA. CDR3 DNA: TGTGCCAGCAGCCCTACAGGGGGCGCTGGAAACACCATATATTTT. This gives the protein CASSPTGGAGNTIYF. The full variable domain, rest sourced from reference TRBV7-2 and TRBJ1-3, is GAGVSQSPSNKVTEKGKDVELRCDPISGHTALYWYRQSLGQGLEFLIYFQGNSAPDKSGLPSDRFSAERTGGSVSTLTIQRTQQEDSAVYLCASSPTGGAGNTIYFGEGSWLTVV.

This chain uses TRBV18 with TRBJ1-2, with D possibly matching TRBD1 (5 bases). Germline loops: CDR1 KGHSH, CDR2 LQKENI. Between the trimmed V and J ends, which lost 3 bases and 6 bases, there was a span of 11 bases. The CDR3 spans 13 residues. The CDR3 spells CASSPGHGNGYTF. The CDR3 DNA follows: TGTGCCAGCTCACCCGGACACGGAAATGGCTACACCTTC.

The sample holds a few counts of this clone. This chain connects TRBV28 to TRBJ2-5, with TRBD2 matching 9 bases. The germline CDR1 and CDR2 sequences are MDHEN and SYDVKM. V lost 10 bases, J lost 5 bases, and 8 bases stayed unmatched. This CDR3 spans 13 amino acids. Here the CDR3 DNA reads TGTGCCACCTCGGCGGGAGGGTGGGAGACCCAGTACTTC. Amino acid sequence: CATSAGGWETQYF.

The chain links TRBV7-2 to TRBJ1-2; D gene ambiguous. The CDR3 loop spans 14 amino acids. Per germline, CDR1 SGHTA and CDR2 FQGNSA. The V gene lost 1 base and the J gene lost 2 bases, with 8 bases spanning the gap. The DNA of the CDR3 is TGTGCCAGCAGCTTAGGGTCCAGGAACTATGGCTACACCTTC. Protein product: CASSLGSRNYGYTF.

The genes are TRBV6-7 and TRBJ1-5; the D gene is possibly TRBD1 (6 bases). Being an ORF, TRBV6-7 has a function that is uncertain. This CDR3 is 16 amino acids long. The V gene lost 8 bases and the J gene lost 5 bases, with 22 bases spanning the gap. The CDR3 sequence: CASRRAAGAGDQPQHF. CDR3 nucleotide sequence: TGTGCCAGCCGTAGGGCGGCAGGGGCAGGGGATCAGCCCCAGCATTTT.

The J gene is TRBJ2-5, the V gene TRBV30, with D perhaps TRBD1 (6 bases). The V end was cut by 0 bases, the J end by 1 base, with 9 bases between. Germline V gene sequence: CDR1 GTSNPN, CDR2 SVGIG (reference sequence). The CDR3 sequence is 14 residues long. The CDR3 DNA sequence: TGTGCCTGGAGTGTAATAGGGGGCCAAGAGACCCAGTACTTC. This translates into CAWSVIGGQETQYF.

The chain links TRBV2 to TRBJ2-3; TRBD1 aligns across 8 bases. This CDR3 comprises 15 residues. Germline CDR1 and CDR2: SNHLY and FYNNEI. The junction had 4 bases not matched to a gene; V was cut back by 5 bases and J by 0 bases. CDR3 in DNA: TGTGCCAGCAGTCCGGACAGGGTCAGCACAGATACGCAGTATTTT. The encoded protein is CASSPDRVSTDTQYF.

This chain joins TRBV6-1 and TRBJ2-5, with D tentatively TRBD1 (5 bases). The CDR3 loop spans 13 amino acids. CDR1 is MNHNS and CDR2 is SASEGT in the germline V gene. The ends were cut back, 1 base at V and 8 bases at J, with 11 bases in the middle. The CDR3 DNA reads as TGTGCCAGCAGTGAAGTGGGCAGGACAACCCAGTACTTC. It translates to CASSEVGRTTQYF.

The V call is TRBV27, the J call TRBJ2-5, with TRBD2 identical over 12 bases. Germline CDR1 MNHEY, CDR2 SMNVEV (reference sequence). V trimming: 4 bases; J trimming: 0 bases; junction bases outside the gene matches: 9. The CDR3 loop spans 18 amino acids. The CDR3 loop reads CASSSTSGGTAYQETQYF. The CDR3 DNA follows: TGTGCCAGCAGTTCGACTAGCGGGGGTACGGCGTACCAAGAGACCCAGTACTTC.

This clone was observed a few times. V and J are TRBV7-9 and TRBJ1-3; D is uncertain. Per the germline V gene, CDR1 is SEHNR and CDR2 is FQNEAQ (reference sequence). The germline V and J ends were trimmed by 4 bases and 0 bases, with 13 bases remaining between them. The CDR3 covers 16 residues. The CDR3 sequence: CASSSSNANSGNTIYF. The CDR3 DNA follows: TGTGCCAGCAGCTCCAGTAACGCAAACTCTGGAAACACCATATATTTT.

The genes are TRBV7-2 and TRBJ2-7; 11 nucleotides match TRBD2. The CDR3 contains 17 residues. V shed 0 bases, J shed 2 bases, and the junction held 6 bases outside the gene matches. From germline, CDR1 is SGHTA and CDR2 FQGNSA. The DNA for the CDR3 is TGTGCCAGCAGCTTAGCAGGGACTAGCGGACGAGCCTACGAGCAGTACTTC. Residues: CASSLAGTSGRAYEQYF. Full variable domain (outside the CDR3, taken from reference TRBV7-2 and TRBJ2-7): GAGVSQSPSNKVTEKGKDVELRCDPISGHTALYWYRQSLGQGLEFLIYFQGNSAPDKSGLPSDRFSAERTGGSVSTLTIQRTQQEDSAVYLCASSLAGTSGRAYEQYFGPGTRLTVT.

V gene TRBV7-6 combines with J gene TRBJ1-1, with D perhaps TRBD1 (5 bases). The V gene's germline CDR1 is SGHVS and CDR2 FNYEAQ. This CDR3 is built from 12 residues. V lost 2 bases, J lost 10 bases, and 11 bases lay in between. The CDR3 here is CASSLREGPAFF. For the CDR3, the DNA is TGTGCCAGCAGCTTAAGGGAGGGGCCAGCTTTCTTT.

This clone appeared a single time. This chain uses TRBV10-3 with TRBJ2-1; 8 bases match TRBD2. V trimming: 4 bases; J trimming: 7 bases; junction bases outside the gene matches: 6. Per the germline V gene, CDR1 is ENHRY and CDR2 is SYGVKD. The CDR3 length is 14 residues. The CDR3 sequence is CAISAGGSLNEQFF. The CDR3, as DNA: TGTGCCATCAGTGCGGGGGGGAGCTTGAATGAGCAGTTCTTC.

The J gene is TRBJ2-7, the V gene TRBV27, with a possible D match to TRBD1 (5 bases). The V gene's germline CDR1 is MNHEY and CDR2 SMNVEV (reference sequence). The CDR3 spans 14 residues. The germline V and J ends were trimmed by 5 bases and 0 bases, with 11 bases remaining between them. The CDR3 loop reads CASSITGFSYEQYF. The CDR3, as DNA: TGTGCCAGCAGTATAACAGGCTTCTCCTACGAGCAGTACTTC.

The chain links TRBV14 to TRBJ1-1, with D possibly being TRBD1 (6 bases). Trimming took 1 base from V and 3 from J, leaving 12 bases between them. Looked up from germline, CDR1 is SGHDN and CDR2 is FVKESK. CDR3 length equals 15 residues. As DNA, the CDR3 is TGTGCCAGCAGCCAAGGGGGGCCGAGGCACACTGAAGCTTTCTTT. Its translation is CASSQGGPRHTEAFF.

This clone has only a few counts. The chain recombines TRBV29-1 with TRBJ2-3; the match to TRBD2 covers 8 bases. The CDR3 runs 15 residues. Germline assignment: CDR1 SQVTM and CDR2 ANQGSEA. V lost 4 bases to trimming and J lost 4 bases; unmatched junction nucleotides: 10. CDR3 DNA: TGCAGCGTTGGCCGAGGGGACGGGGGGGCAGATACGCAGTATTTT. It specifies CSVGRGDGGADTQYF.

The CDR3 nucleotides read TGTGCCAGCAGCGCGGGACAGTATAACGAGCAGTACTTC. This translates into CASSAGQYNEQYF. This chain connects TRBV9 to TRBJ2-7, with TRBD1 matching over 7 bases. This CDR3 has 13 amino acids. Trimming removed 3 bases from V and 5 bases from J; junction bases left unmatched: 5. Germline values: CDR1 SGDLS, CDR2 YYNGEE. Complete variable domain (other parts from reference TRBV9 and TRBJ2-7): DSGVTQTPKHLITATGQRVTLRCSPRSGDLSVYWYQQSLDQGLQFLIQYYNGEERAKGNILERFSAQQFPDLHSELNLSSLELGDSALYFCASSAGQYNEQYFGPGTRLTVT.

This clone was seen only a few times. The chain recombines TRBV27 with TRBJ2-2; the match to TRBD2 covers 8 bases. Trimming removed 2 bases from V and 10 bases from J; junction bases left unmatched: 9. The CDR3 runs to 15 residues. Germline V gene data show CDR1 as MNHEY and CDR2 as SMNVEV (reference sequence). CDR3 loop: CASSLTGTSSSELFF. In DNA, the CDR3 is TGTGCCAGCAGTTTAACCGGGACTAGTTCTTCGGAGCTGTTTTTT.

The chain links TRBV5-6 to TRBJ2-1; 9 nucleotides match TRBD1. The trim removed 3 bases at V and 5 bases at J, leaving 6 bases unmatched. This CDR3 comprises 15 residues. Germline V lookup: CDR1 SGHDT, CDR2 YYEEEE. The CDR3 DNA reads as TGTGCCAGCAGCTGGGGGACAGGGAGGGACAATGAGCAGTTCTTC. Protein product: CASSWGTGRDNEQFF.

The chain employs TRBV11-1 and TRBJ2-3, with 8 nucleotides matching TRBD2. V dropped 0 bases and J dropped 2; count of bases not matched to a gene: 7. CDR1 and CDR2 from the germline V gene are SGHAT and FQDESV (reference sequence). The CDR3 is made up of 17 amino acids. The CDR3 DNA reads TGTGCCAGCAGCTTAGCGCGGGGGGCTACCCCCACAGATACGCAGTATTTT. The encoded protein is CASSLARGATPTDTQYF.

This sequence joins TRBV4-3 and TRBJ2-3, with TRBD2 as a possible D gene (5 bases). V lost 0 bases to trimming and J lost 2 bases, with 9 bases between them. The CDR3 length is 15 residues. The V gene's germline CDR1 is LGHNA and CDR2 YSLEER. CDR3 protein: CASSQEREFTDTQYF. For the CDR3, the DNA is TGCGCCAGCAGCCAAGAAAGGGAGTTCACAGATACGCAGTATTTT.

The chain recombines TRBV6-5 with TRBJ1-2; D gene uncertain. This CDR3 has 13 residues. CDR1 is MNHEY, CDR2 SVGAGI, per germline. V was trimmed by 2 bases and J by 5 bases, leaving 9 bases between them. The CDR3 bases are TGTGCCAGCAGTTACAGCCTTTCATATGGCTACACCTTC. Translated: CASSYSLSYGYTF.

The CDR3 region is CASSISGGNHFSEAFF. As DNA, the CDR3 is TGTGCCAGTAGTATTTCGGGAGGGAATCATTTTTCTGAAGCTTTCTTT. This chain joins TRBV19 and TRBJ1-1; D is ambiguous. Germline CDR1 reads LNHDA; CDR2 reads SQIVND (reference sequence). Trimming shortened V by 3 bases and J by 6 bases, and 20 bases separated the two germline ends. The CDR3 is made up of 16 amino acids.

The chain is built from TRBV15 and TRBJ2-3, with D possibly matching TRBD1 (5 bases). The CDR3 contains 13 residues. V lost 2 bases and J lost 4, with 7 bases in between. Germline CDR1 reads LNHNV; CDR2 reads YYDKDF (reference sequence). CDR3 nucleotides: TGTGCCACCAGCAGAAGGACATCAGATACGCAGTATTTT. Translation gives CATSRRTSDTQYF.

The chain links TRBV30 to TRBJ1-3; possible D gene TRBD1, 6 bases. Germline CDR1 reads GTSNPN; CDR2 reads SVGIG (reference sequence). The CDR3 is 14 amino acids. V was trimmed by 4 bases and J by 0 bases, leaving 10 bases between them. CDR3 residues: CAWTWTVSGNTIYF. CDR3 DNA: TGTGCCTGGACCTGGACAGTCTCTGGAAACACCATATATTTT. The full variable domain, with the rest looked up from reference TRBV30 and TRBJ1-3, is SQTIHQWPATLVQPVGSPLSLECTVEGTSNPNLYWYRQAAGRGLQLLFYSVGIGQISSEVPQNLSASRPQDRQFILSSKKLLLSDSGFYLCAWTWTVSGNTIYFGEGSWLTVV.

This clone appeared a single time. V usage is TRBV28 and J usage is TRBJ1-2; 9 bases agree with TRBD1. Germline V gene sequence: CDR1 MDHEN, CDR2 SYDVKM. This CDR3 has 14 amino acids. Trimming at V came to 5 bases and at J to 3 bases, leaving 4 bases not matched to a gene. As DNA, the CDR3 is TGTGCCAGCAGTGAAAGGACAGGGGACTATGGCTACACCTTC. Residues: CASSERTGDYGYTF.

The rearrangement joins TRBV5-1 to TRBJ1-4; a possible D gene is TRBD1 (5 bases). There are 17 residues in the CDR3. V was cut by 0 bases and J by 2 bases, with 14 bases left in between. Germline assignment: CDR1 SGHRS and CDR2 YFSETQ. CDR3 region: CASSLGDGGITNEKLFF. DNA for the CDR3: TGCGCCAGCAGCTTGGGGGACGGGGGGATCACTAATGAAAAACTGTTTTTT.

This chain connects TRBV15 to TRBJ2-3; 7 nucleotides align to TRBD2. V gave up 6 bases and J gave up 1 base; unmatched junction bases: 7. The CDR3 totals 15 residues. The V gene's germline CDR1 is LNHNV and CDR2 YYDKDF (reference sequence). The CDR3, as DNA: TGTGCCACCAGAAGTACTAGCGCTCGCACAGATACGCAGTATTTT. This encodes CATRSTSARTDTQYF.

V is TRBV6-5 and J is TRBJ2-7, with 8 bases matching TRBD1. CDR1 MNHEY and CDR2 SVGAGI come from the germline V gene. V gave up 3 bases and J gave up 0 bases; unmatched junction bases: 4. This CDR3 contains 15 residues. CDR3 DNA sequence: TGTGCCAGCAGTTATGACAGGGGCAGCTCCTACGAGCAGTACTTC. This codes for CASSYDRGSSYEQYF.

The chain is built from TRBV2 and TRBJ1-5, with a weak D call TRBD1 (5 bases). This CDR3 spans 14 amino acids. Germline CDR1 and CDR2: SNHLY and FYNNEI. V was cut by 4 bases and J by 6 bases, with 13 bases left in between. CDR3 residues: CASSGQGGTQPQHF. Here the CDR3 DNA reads TGTGCCAGCAGTGGTCAGGGTGGTACTCAGCCCCAGCATTTT.

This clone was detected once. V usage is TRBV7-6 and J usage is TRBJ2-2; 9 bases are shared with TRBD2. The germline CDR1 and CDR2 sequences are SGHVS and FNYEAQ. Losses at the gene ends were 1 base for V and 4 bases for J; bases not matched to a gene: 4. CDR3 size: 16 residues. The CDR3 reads CASSLEGTSFTGELFF. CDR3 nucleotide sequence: TGTGCCAGCAGCTTAGAGGGGACTAGCTTCACCGGGGAGCTGTTTTTT.